This T cell receptor (beta chain) derives from a study of blood T cell repertoires in COVID-19 (TCRdb year 2020). Concerning the study at large: Samples from collaborators originated in the United States, Italy and Spain and spanned both the acute and convalescent phases of COVID-19. The prospective study material was composed of cDNA or gDNA derived from T cells, B-cell-depleted T cells, or PBMCs. Subjects who had been exposed to COVID-19, were actively infected with it, or had recovered from it provided the deeply sampled blood TCRbeta repertoires that made up the dataset. The repertoires were released in a freely available public database intended as a resource for research on the immune response to SARS-CoV-2. The samples were drawn from two sources: the first 160 participants of the ongoing ImmuneRACE study, and 1,254 subjects contributed by 6 global collaborators. The sample metadata nearly always contained a de-identified subject ID, COVID-19 status, age in years and sex. Where available, HLA class I and class II types were taken from metadata supplied by the sample provider and were not determined by assay-based typing.

The germline V gene supplies CDR1 SGHTA and CDR2 FQGNSA. Including cysteine and phenylalanine, the CDR3 has 14 amino acids. CDR3 DNA is the only sequence kept; it has 42 bases, read in frame from the first base. V and J are truncated by 5 bases and 5 bases respectively, leaving an intervening sequence of 13 bases. Comments on this clone: Which antigen it targets is not known. There are no base qualities to consult, and no much larger clone falls within one base.

Participants in the prospective study were aged 18 to 89 years, lived in 24 United States geographic areas, and enrolled through a virtual design. In the prospective study, participants were assigned to cohorts based on the clinical history participants reported in a screening survey and a study questionnaire. In the prospective study, mobile phlebotomists collected whole blood, serum and a nasopharyngeal or oropharyngeal swab from each participant. Over a roughly 2-month period, participants in the prospective study had the option of providing additional blood draws and questionnaires. Before DNA extraction, blood samples from the prospective study were shipped at room temperature or frozen. TCRbeta CDR3 regions were amplified from genomic DNA using the immunoSEQ Assay, a bias-controlled multiplex PCR. The authors processed their data as follows. Nucleated cell counts per sample were estimated from amplification of reference gene primers within the assay. Sequence reads were collapsed and filtered to measure the absolute abundance of every unique TCRbeta CDR3 rearrangement. For each sample, productive Simpson clonality was calculated as the square root of Simpson's diversity index across productive rearrangements. The immuneACCESS repertoire file appears here via TCRdb, limited to in-frame rearrangements. These files lack a portion of the clones; in checked studies, under half of the deficit traces to unresolved V genes, and the cause of the others is not known. That table supplies the V and J calls and clone size; D and trimming were determined from the DNA. The sample table shows 130,000 or so clones, and 84% are seen once. The ten largest clones add up to more than 3% of the sample.

The paper as a whole reports these results and caveats: The quantity of clinical and demographic metadata differed by source and by participant and was supplied without curation.

Sequencing input: PBMCs or T cells enriched from blood (not recorded which). Rearrangement joined TRBV7-2 to TRBJ2-1; the D gene is unclear. The sequence came from a woman in her forties or fifties with acute COVID-19. The DNA is as follows: TGTGCCAGCAGCCGTCCCATCGGTGACAATGAGCAGTTCTTC. Translated, it reads CASSRPIGDNEQFF.